The 8 T cell receptor beta chains below all came from one sample that was sequenced in a study of CD8 T cells in Susac syndrome. Random-hexamer reverse transcription was applied to roughly 0.45 to 1 ug RNA. TCRdb ran MiXCR on the immunoSEQ multiplex PCR reads and lists one entry per CDR3 protein. Counted here are approximately 80,000 distinct CDR3 sequences, roughly 95% occurring once; the ten biggest clones make up 0.4% to 0.55%. Sequencing input: CD8+ T cells from PBMCs. These receptors all stem from a human donor with Susac syndrome.

The V call is TRBV7-9, the J call TRBJ2-3; no definite D call. CDR1 and CDR2 (germline): SEHNR, FQNEAQ (reference sequence). There are 15 residues in the CDR3. V gave up 6 bases and J gave up 0 bases, with 13 bases separating them. The CDR3 loop reads CASSQSEKSTDTQYF. CDR3 coding DNA: TGTGCCAGCAGTCAGTCAGAGAAAAGCACAGATACGCAGTATTTT.

J is TRBJ1-1 and V is TRBV27; TRBD1 is a possible D gene (6 bases). The V end was cut by 5 bases, the J end by 1 base, with 11 bases between. This CDR3 has 14 amino acids. Germline CDR1 is MNHEY and CDR2 is SMNVEV (reference sequence). CDR3 coding DNA: TGTGCCAGCAGTCCCCGGACAGCGAACACTGAAGCTTTCTTT. It specifies CASSPRTANTEAFF.

This clonotype showed up just a few times. The rearrangement uses TRBV12-3 or TRBV12-4 and TRBJ1-2, with D uncertain. The V end lost 6 bases, the J end lost 2 bases, and 10 bases lay between the germline ends. CDR3 size: 13 residues. The CDR3: CASSPRGNYGYTF. The CDR3 DNA reads TGTGCCAGCAGCCCGCGAGGAAACTATGGCTACACCTTC.

The gene calls are TRBV4-1 and TRBJ1-2; 7 bases agree with TRBD1. Germline V gene data show CDR1 as MGHRA and CDR2 as YSYEKL. The CDR3 contains 17 residues. Unmatched junction bases numbered 15, after V lost 4 bases and J lost 4 bases. The CDR3 DNA follows: TGCGCCAGCAGCCCTCCCGTAACAGGGGACCGGGGCTATGGCTACACCTTC. Its translation: CASSPPVTGDRGYGYTF.

The V gene is TRBV6-2 or TRBV6-3, the J gene TRBJ2-2; D uncertain. The CDR3 covers 13 residues. Trimming cost V 3 bases and J 6 bases, with 8 bases left between them. The germline CDR1 and CDR2 sequences are MNHEY and SVGEGT. The DNA for the CDR3 is TGTGCCAGCAGTTATTCCGGGTCCGGGGAGCTGTTTTTT. Its translation: CASSYSGSGELFF.

V gene TRBV9 combines with J gene TRBJ1-2; D gene uncertain. The CDR3 extends over 14 amino acids. V was cut by 3 bases and J by 2 bases, with 11 bases left in between. Germline assignment: CDR1 SGDLS and CDR2 YYNGEE. This chain's CDR3 is CASSGDGYNYGYTF. DNA of the CDR3: TGTGCCAGCAGCGGAGATGGCTACAACTATGGCTACACCTTC. Full variable domain (rest looked up from reference TRBV9 and TRBJ1-2): DSGVTQTPKHLITATGQRVTLRCSPRSGDLSVYWYQQSLDQGLQFLIQYYNGEERAKGNILERFSAQQFPDLHSELNLSSLELGDSALYFCASSGDGYNYGYTFGSGTRLTVV.

This rearrangement joins TRBV14 to TRBJ2-7; no firm D call. The CDR3 extends over 13 amino acids. V shed 0 bases and J shed 5 bases, with 8 bases lying between them. CDR1 is SGHDN and CDR2 is FVKESK in the germline V gene. The chain's CDR3 is CASSQDLDDEQYF. The DNA for the CDR3 is TGTGCCAGCAGCCAAGATTTGGATGACGAGCAGTACTTC.

V gene TRBV12-5 combines with J gene TRBJ1-1, with a possible D match to TRBD1 (6 bases). This CDR3 is built from 13 residues. CDR1 is LGHNT and CDR2 is FRNRAP in the germline V gene. V was clipped by 4 bases and J by 10 bases, with 16 bases between them. The CDR3 DNA sequence: TGTGCTAGTGGTTCCCCAGGGGCCGATTTAGCTTTCTTT. It encodes CASGSPGADLAFF.